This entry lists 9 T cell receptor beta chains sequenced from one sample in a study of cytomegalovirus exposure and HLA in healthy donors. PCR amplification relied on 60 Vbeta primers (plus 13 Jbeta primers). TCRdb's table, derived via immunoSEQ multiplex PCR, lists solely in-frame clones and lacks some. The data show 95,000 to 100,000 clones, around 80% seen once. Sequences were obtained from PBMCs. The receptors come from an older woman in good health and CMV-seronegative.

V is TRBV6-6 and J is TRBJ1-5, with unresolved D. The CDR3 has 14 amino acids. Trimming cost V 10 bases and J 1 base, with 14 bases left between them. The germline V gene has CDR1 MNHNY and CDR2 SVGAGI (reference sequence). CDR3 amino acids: CATRLRGSNQPQHF. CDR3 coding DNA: TGTGCCACCCGCCTCCGAGGGAGCAATCAGCCCCAGCATTTT.

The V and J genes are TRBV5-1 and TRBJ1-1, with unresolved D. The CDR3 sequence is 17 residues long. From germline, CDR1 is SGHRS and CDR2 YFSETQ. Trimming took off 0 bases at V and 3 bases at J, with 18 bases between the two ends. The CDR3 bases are TGCGCCAGCAGCTTGGACAAGTGGTCCCTGAGGGACACTGAAGCTTTCTTT. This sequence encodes CASSLDKWSLRDTEAFF.

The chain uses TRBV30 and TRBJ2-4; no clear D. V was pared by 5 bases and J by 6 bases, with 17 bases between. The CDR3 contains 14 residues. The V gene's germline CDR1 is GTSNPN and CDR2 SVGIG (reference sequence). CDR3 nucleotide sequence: TGTGCCTGGGCCCCCGGTCTTAGTGGAAACATTCAGTACTTC. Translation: CAWAPGLSGNIQYF. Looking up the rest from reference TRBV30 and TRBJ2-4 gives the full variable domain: SQTIHQWPATLVQPVGSPLSLECTVEGTSNPNLYWYRQAAGRGLQLLFYSVGIGQISSEVPQNLSASRPQDRQFILSSKKLLLSDSGFYLCAWAPGLSGNIQYFGAGTRLSVL.

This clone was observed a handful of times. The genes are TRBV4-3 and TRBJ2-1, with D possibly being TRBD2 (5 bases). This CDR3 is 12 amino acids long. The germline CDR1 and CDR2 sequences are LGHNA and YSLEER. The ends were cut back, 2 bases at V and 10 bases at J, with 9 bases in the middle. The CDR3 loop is CASSQSGGEQFF. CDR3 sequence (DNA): TGCGCCAGCAGCCAATCAGGCGGGGAGCAGTTCTTC.

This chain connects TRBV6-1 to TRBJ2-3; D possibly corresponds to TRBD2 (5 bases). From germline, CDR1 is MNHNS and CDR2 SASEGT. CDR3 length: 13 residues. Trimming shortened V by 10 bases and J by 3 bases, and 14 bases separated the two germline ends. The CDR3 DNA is TGTGCCACTCTTTGGAGCGGAACAGATACGCAGTATTTT. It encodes CATLWSGTDTQYF.

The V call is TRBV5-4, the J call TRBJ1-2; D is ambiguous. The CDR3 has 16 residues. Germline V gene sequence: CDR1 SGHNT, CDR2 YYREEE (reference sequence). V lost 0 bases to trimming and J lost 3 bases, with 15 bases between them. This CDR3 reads CASSLGVARSHYGYTF. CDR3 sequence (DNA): TGTGCCAGCAGCTTGGGGGTCGCCAGGTCGCACTATGGCTACACCTTC.

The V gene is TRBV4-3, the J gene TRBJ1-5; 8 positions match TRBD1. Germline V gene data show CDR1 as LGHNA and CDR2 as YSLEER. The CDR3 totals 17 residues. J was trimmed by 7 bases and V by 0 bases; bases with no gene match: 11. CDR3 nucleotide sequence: TGCGCCAGCAGCCAAGAACCGGGACAGGCCACCGGACAGCCCCAGCATTTT. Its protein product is CASSQEPGQATGQPQHF.

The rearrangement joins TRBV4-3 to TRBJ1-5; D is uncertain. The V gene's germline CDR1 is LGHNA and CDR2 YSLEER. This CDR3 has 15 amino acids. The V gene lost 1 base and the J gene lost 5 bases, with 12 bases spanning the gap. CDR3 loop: CASSQVLAGDQPQHF. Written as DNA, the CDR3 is TGCGCCAGCAGCCAAGTCCTTGCCGGGGATCAGCCCCAGCATTTT.

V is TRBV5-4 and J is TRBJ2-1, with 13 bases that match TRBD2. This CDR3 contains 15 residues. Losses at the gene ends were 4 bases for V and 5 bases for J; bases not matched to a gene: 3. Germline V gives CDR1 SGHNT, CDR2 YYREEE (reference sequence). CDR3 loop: CASSPGTSGDNEQFF. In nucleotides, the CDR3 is TGTGCCAGCAGCCCCGGGACTAGCGGGGACAATGAGCAGTTCTTC.